Listed below are T cell receptor beta chains from one sample, sequenced in a study of blood T cell repertoires in COVID-19. Measured with immunoSEQ multiplex PCR; TCRdb has only the in-frame clones, and not every one. The sample comprises 100,000 to 150,000 clones, roughly four fifths of which are singletons, and about an eighth rests with the top ten. The sample taken for sequencing was peripheral blood. The receptor source for this set is a man aged 55 to 69 with acute or convalescent COVID-19. Both conserved end residues are part of each CDR3. The order of the fields is D gene, V gene, clone size, J gene, CDR3 protein, CDR3 DNA. D genes are given only for firm matches. A row's size may be missing; if present it is once, few, many or a size class.

TRBD1,TRBV28,few,TRBJ2-7,CASSPDRGISYEQYF,TGTGCCAGCAGCCCGGACAGGGGGATCTCCTACGAGCAGTACTTC
TRBD2,TRBV14,NA,TRBJ2-1,CASSQEGTSGLSYNEQFF,TGTGCCAGCAGCCAAGAAGGGACTAGCGGGTTATCCTACAATGAGCAGTTCTTC
NA,TRBV5-4,NA,TRBJ1-3,CASSLGNRDSGNTIYF,TGTGCCAGCAGCCTTGGTAACAGGGACTCTGGAAACACCATATATTTT
TRBD2,TRBV4-1,NA,TRBJ2-1,CASHGTGGNEQFF,TGCGCCAGCCACGGGACGGGAGGCAATGAGCAGTTCTTC
NA,TRBV7-8,NA,TRBJ1-1,CASSFGSRNTEAFF,TGTGCCAGCAGCTTTGGTAGCAGGAACACTGAAGCTTTCTTT
NA,TRBV29-1,NA,TRBJ2-2,CSVEVQAVGGELFF,TGCAGCGTTGAAGTACAGGCCGTTGGTGGGGAGCTGTTTTTT
TRBD2,TRBV29-1,NA,TRBJ2-1,CSVEKRLAGRGVLGNEQFF,TGCAGCGTTGAAAAGAGATTAGCGGGCCGGGGGGTTCTAGGAAATGAGCAGTTCTTC
TRBD1,TRBV30,NA,TRBJ2-7,CAWSFIFGTGLPYEQYF,TGTGCCTGGAGCTTCATTTTCGGGACAGGCCTACCATACGAGCAGTACTTC
TRBD1,TRBV15,NA,TRBJ1-2,CATSETQGASYGYTF,TGTGCCACCAGCGAGACACAGGGGGCCAGCTATGGCTACACCTTC
TRBD1,TRBV6-6,NA,TRBJ1-2,CASSLQGDGYTF,TGTGCCAGCAGTCTCCAGGGGGATGGCTACACCTTC
TRBD1,TRBV19,NA,TRBJ1-6,CASSKGQDNSPLHF,TGTGCCAGTAGTAAGGGACAGGATAATTCACCCCTCCACTTT
NA,TRBV7-9,NA,TRBJ1-3,CASSFNRDTIYF,TGTGCCAGCAGCTTCAACCGGGACACCATATATTTT
NA,TRBV6-1,NA,TRBJ1-2,CASSQGGWYGYTF,TGTGCCAGCAGCCAGGGTGGGTGGTATGGCTACACCTTC
TRBD1,TRBV15,NA,TRBJ1-1,CATSAEGQGTTEAFF,TGTGCCACCAGCGCCGAAGGACAGGGGACCACTGAAGCTTTCTTT
NA,TRBV6-5,NA,TRBJ2-7,CASSYSGRSSYEQYF,TGTGCCAGCAGTTACTCTGGCAGAAGCTCCTACGAGCAGTACTTC
TRBD1,TRBV5-6,few,TRBJ2-3,CASSGGMDRGTDTQYF,TGTGCCAGCAGCGGGGGGATGGACAGGGGCACAGATACGCAGTATTTT
NA,TRBV10-1,once,TRBJ2-5,CASSETGGETQYF,TGCGCCAGCAGTGAAACAGGAGGGGAGACCCAGTACTTC
TRBD1,TRBV2,NA,TRBJ2-7,CASTRGSSTYEQYF,TGTGCCAGCACCAGGGGGTCCTCCACGTACGAGCAGTACTTC
TRBD2,TRBV2,NA,TRBJ2-7,CASSESSGSDGYEQYF,TGTGCCAGCAGTGAAAGTAGCGGGAGTGACGGGTACGAGCAGTACTTC
NA,TRBV11-2,NA,TRBJ2-7,CASSLFQTYEQYF,TGTGCCAGCAGCTTGTTCCAGACCTACGAGCAGTACTTC
TRBD2,TRBV2,few,TRBJ2-2,CASRLAGAGGELFF,TGTGCCAGCAGACTAGCGGGGGCGGGCGGGGAGCTGTTTTTT
TRBD1,TRBV29-1,NA,TRBJ1-2,CSGGTGDGYTF,TGCAGCGGTGGGACAGGGGATGGCTACACCTTC
NA,TRBV28,NA,TRBJ1-5,CASSSRVISNQPQHF,TGTGCCAGCAGTTCCAGGGTAATCAGCAATCAGCCCCAGCATTTT
TRBD2,TRBV5-1,NA,TRBJ2-7,CASSLASSGRGEQYF,TGCGCCAGCAGCTTGGCGTCTAGCGGGAGGGGCGAGCAGTACTTC
TRBD1,TRBV19,NA,TRBJ1-1,CASITGGQGASAEAFF,TGTGCCAGTATCACAGGCGGGCAGGGGGCTTCGGCTGAAGCTTTCTTT
TRBD2,TRBV28,once,TRBJ2-3,CASSRGRAGGGNTQYF,TGTGCCAGCAGCCGGGGGCGAGCGGGAGGCGGAAATACGCAGTATTTT
TRBD2,TRBV15,NA,TRBJ2-7,CATSPRGRASEQYF,TGTGCCACCAGCCCCCGTGGGAGGGCCTCCGAGCAGTACTTC
TRBD2,TRBV19,NA,TRBJ2-7,CASSITGEGYEQYF,TGTGCCAGTAGTATAACCGGGGAGGGTTACGAGCAGTACTTC
NA,TRBV2,NA,TRBJ1-6,CASSEQGYYNSPLHF,TGTGCCAGCAGTGAACAGGGATACTATAATTCACCCCTCCACTTT
TRBD1,TRBV11-1,NA,TRBJ1-4,CASSHGQGSEKLFF,TGTGCCAGCAGCCACGGACAGGGGAGCGAAAAACTGTTTTTT
NA,TRBV9,NA,TRBJ1-1,CASSVVGSLNTEAFF,TGTGCCAGCAGCGTAGTGGGCAGCCTGAACACTGAAGCTTTCTTT
TRBD1,TRBV5-6,NA,TRBJ2-6,CASQKQGLGGANVLTF,TGTGCCAGCCAAAAACAGGGGCTAGGCGGGGCCAACGTCCTGACTTTC
TRBD2,TRBV11-2,NA,TRBJ2-1,CASSPVAGSSYNEQFF,TGTGCCAGCAGCCCGGTAGCGGGTAGCTCCTACAATGAGCAGTTCTTC
TRBD1,TRBV5-1,NA,TRBJ2-7,CASSLGTGYEQYF,TGCGCCAGCAGCTTGGGGACAGGCTACGAGCAGTACTTC
NA,TRBV5-1,NA,TRBJ1-3,CASSLAGVGNTIYF,TGCGCCAGCAGCTTGGCGGGGGTTGGAAACACCATATATTTT
NA,TRBV5-1,few,TRBJ1-1,CASSFHGNTEAFF,TGCGCCAGCAGCTTCCACGGGAACACTGAAGCTTTCTTT
NA,TRBV7-3,NA,TRBJ1-1,CASRLEGDGLNTEAFF,TGTGCCAGCAGGCTTGAGGGAGACGGCTTGAACACTGAAGCTTTCTTT
NA,TRBV30,few,TRBJ1-1,CAWSLGVNTEAFF,TGTGCCTGGAGCCTAGGGGTGAACACTGAAGCTTTCTTT
NA,TRBV28,NA,TRBJ1-4,CASGSRREREKLFF,TGTGCCAGCGGTTCCCGGAGGGAGCGCGAAAAACTGTTTTTT
NA,TRBV5-4,NA,TRBJ1-2,CASSLESGGLVYYTF,TGTGCCAGCAGCTTGGAATCGGGGGGTCTTGTTTACTACACCTTC
TRBD1,TRBV27,NA,TRBJ1-2,CASKRQGVAANYGYTF,TGTGCCAGCAAAAGACAGGGTGTGGCGGCTAACTATGGCTACACCTTC
TRBD1,TRBV6-6,NA,TRBJ1-2,CASSPRTGGLGYTF,TGTGCCAGCAGTCCCCGGACAGGCGGTCTTGGCTACACCTTC
NA,TRBV30,NA,TRBJ1-6,CAWSVSVSPLHF,TGTGCCTGGAGTGTATCGGTTTCACCCCTCCACTTT
TRBD1,TRBV20-1,NA,TRBJ2-7,CSASWDRGKYEQYF,TGCAGTGCTAGTTGGGACAGGGGGAAGTACGAGCAGTACTTC
NA,TRBV18,NA,TRBJ2-3,CASSPPPGGAADTQYF,TGTGCCAGCTCACCACCCCCCGGAGGGGCCGCAGATACGCAGTATTTT
TRBD1,TRBV3-1/TRBV3-2,NA,TRBJ2-1,CASSQQGWDNEQFF,TGTGCCAGCAGTCAACAGGGGTGGGACAATGAGCAGTTCTTC
TRBD1,TRBV4-2,NA,TRBJ1-3,CASSQEGQFISGNTIYF,TGTGCCAGCAGCCAAGAGGGACAGTTCATCTCTGGAAACACCATATATTTT
NA,TRBV6-4,NA,TRBJ1-5,CASSEGAGYQPQHF,TGTGCCAGCAGTGAAGGGGCAGGTTATCAGCCCCAGCATTTT
TRBD1,TRBV6-6,NA,TRBJ1-2,CASSSTGGRGGYTF,TGTGCCAGCAGCTCCACAGGGGGCCGCGGTGGCTACACCTTC
NA,TRBV11-2,NA,TRBJ1-6,CASSPNSADNSPLHF,TGTGCCAGCAGCCCGAACTCCGCCGATAATTCACCCCTCCACTTT
NA,TRBV12-3/TRBV12-4,NA,TRBJ2-7,CASSSRRQAEQYF,TGTGCCAGCAGTTCGAGACGACAGGCCGAGCAGTACTTC
TRBD1,TRBV28,NA,TRBJ1-2,CASSLLTGGSGGYTF,TGTGCCAGCAGTTTACTCACAGGGGGCTCGGGTGGCTACACCTTC
TRBD2,TRBV18,NA,TRBJ2-5,CASSPLSSGPQETQYF,TGTGCCAGCTCACCATTGTCTAGCGGGCCTCAAGAGACCCAGTACTTC
TRBD1,TRBV25-1,NA,TRBJ1-1,CASSTQTGAEAFF,TGTGCCAGCAGTACCCAGACAGGGGCTGAAGCTTTCTTT
NA,TRBV5-4,NA,TRBJ2-7,CASSLSPLSYEQYF,TGTGCCAGCAGCTTGTCCCCACTCTCCTACGAGCAGTACTTC